These T cell receptor beta chains were read from a single sample in a study of shared clonotypes between healthy human individuals. The assay was immunoSEQ multiplex PCR, and TCRdb's table has in-frame clones only and misses some. This table holds some 480,000 clones, approximately 79% found once. The sequenced sample consisted of PBMCs. Receptors originate from a woman in her 40s in good health. Some clones in this sample may be carry-over from other donors' samples. Both conserved end residues are part of each CDR3. Each record gives: J gene, D gene, clone size, V gene, CDR3 protein, CDR3 DNA. D genes are given only for firm matches. Size values are once, few and many counts, or a class for expanded clones, and some rows have none.

>TRBJ1-5|TRBD1|-|TRBV30
CAWSGRSRGLVPQHF
TGTGCCTGGAGCGGACGGAGCAGGGGGTTGGTTCCCCAGCATTTT
>TRBJ2-3|-|-|TRBV7-9
CASSLLLPEIDTQYF
TGTGCCAGCAGCTTATTACTCCCCGAGATAGATACGCAGTATTTT
>TRBJ1-5|-|few|TRBV13
CASSLQPGGPQHF
TGTGCCAGCAGCTTACAACCTGGAGGGCCCCAGCATTTT
>TRBJ2-2|-|-|TRBV30
CAWSVPTSLGSFGELFF
TGTGCCTGGAGTGTACCCACTAGCCTAGGATCCTTCGGGGAGCTGTTTTTT
>TRBJ2-1|-|-|TRBV28
CASRGADGDSYNEQFF
TGTGCCAGCAGAGGCGCGGACGGAGACTCCTACAATGAGCAGTTCTTC
>TRBJ2-7|TRBD1|-|TRBV2
CATPGTGLRGQYF
TGTGCCACACCCGGGACAGGACTACGCGGGCAGTACTTC
>TRBJ2-7|-|-|TRBV2
CASSERSYEQYF
TGTGCCAGCAGTGAGAGAAGTTACGAGCAGTACTTC
>TRBJ1-2|TRBD1|-|TRBV19
CASSLFRAGQGFYGYTF
TGTGCCAGTAGTCTCTTTAGGGCGGGACAGGGTTTCTATGGCTACACCTTC
>TRBJ2-7|-|-|TRBV2
CASNLAGQVYEQYF
TGTGCCAGCAACCTAGCTGGGCAGGTCTACGAGCAGTACTTC
>TRBJ1-1|-|-|TRBV25-1
CASSYSWAFEAFF
TGTGCCAGCAGCTATAGTTGGGCCTTCGAAGCTTTCTTT
>TRBJ2-7|-|-|TRBV11-2
CASSLGGPRGEQYF
TGTGCCAGCAGCTTAGGTGGGCCTCGAGGGGAGCAGTACTTC
>TRBJ2-1|TRBD1|-|TRBV2
CASSATGGWQFF
TGTGCCAGCAGCGCGACAGGGGGGTGGCAGTTCTTC
>TRBJ1-5|-|-|TRBV28
CASSFSSGANQPQHF
TGTGCCAGCAGTTTCTCAAGTGGGGCGAATCAGCCCCAGCATTTT
>TRBJ2-1|-|-|TRBV5-1
CASSLRQAHNEQFF
TGCGCCAGCAGCTTGCGCCAGGCCCACAATGAGCAGTTCTTC
>TRBJ1-6|TRBD1|-|TRBV5-1
CASSGGTGNSPLHF
TGCGCCAGCAGCGGCGGGACAGGGAATTCACCCCTCCACTTT
>TRBJ2-1|TRBD2|-|TRBV6-4
CASSEASGSYNEQFF
TGTGCCAGCAGTGAGGCTAGCGGGAGTTACAATGAGCAGTTCTTC
>TRBJ2-4|TRBD1|-|TRBV7-2
CASSLEIIHPPGQKNIQYF
TGTGCCAGCAGCTTAGAAATTATTCATCCTCCGGGACAGAAAAACATTCAGTACTTC
>TRBJ2-7|TRBD1|-|TRBV9
CASSEGGQGSNEQYF
TGTGCCAGCAGTGAAGGGGGACAGGGGAGCAACGAGCAGTACTTC
>TRBJ2-7|TRBD2|-|TRBV7-2
CASPPDASGVEQYF
TGTGCCAGCCCCCCGGATGCTAGCGGGGTCGAGCAGTACTTC
>TRBJ2-1|-|-|TRBV14
CASSQGPGASYNEQFF
TGTGCCAGCAGCCAAGGTCCAGGGGCCTCCTACAATGAGCAGTTCTTC
>TRBJ2-7|-|once|TRBV11-2
CASSLEAAYEQYF
TGTGCCAGCAGCTTAGAAGCGGCCTACGAGCAGTACTTC
>TRBJ1-4|-|-|TRBV18
CASSGGVATNEKLFF
TGTGCCAGCTCAGGGGGAGTAGCAACTAATGAAAAACTGTTTTTT
>TRBJ2-1|-|-|TRBV30
CAWSQVPTNEQFF
TGTGCCTGGAGTCAAGTCCCTACTAATGAGCAGTTCTTC
>TRBJ2-7|TRBD1|few|TRBV5-1
CASRAAGQVYEQYF
TGCGCCAGCAGGGCCGCGGGACAGGTCTACGAGCAGTACTTC
>TRBJ1-5|-|-|TRBV5-1
CASSLGESNQPQHF
TGCGCCAGCAGCTTAGGGGAAAGCAATCAGCCCCAGCATTTT
>TRBJ2-3|TRBD1|-|TRBV5-1
CASSLRTGDADTQYF
TGCGCCAGCAGCTTGAGGACAGGGGATGCAGATACGCAGTATTTT
>TRBJ2-7|TRBD2|-|TRBV19
CASSIGDGLALEQYF
TGTGCCAGTAGTATAGGGGACGGACTAGCCCTCGAGCAGTACTTC